This T cell receptor (beta chain) emerged from a study of T cells in Graves' hyperthyroidism and ophthalmopathy. This clonotype was counted ten times or more. The target antigen is unknown. The study's findings and limits: Most expanded thyroid clonotypes above 0.001 recurred in blood.

CDR1 and CDR2 (germline): SEHNR, FQNEAQ (reference sequence). This CDR3 contains 13 residues. Trimming cost V 2 bases and J 5 bases, with 9 bases left between them. Using RNA transcripts as the source, TCR beta CDR3 regions were amplified. First-round RT-PCR with HTBI primers amplified the TCR CDR3 region. TCRdb reprocessed the multiplex PCR reads with MiXCR, giving one entry per CDR3 protein. The top ten clones hold roughly 52% of a sample with under 400,000 distinct CDR3 sequences, around 20% of them seen once. The rearrangement uses TRBV7-9 and TRBJ1-2; D unresolved. The receptor was isolated from a woman aged 45 to 65 with Graves' hyperthyroidism. The material sequenced was blood. CDR3 region: CASSLMGRYGYTF. The CDR3, as DNA: TGTGCCAGCAGCTTAATGGGGAGATATGGCTACACCTTC.